One and the same sample provided the 15 T cell receptor beta chains below, sequenced in a study of blood T cell repertoires in COVID-19. TCRdb's copy holds only in-frame clones and misses some; the assay was immunoSEQ multiplex PCR. There are 150,000 to 200,000 clones in the sample; approximately 92% occur only once, and about 4.5% lies in the top ten. The sequencing input was peripheral blood. These receptors were taken from a woman aged 50 to 65 with acute or convalescent COVID-19.

The J gene is TRBJ1-4, the V gene TRBV12-5, with unresolved D. This CDR3 comprises 14 residues. V was pared by 1 base and J by 8 bases, with 11 bases between. Germline lookup yields CDR1 LGHNT and CDR2 FRNRAP. In nucleotides, the CDR3 is TGTGCTAGTGGTTTGGGCCCCTGGGAGGAAAAACTGTTTTTT. Protein sequence: CASGLGPWEEKLFF.

For the CDR3, the DNA is TGCAGTGCTAGTCCAAACAGGGTTTTTTATGGGACTGAAGCTTTCTTT. This encodes CSASPNRVFYGTEAFF. The chain employs TRBV20-1 and TRBJ1-1, with a possible D match to TRBD1 (6 bases). The germline V gene encodes CDR1 DFQATT and CDR2 SNEGSKA (reference sequence). This CDR3 spans 16 amino acids. Trimming left V 3 bases short and J 5 bases short, with 22 bases between.

The rearrangement joins TRBV10-3 to TRBJ1-5; TRBD1 might be the D (6 bases). Germline CDR1 ENHRY, CDR2 SYGVKD. With 6 bases removed from V and 3 bases from J, the gap between germline ends came to 9 bases. This CDR3 region has 13 residues. The DNA of the CDR3 is TGTGCCATCAGGGGACAAACCAATCAGCCCCAGCATTTT. Translation gives CAIRGQTNQPQHF.

The chain recombines TRBV6-2 or TRBV6-3 with TRBJ1-2; 7 bases are shared with TRBD1. V lost 2 bases to trimming and J lost 3 bases; unmatched junction nucleotides: 9. This CDR3 is 16 amino acids long. In germline, CDR1 is MNHEY, CDR2 SVGEGT. The CDR3 sequence is CASSYPRSTGDYGYTF. The DNA for the CDR3 is TGTGCCAGCAGTTACCCTCGGAGTACAGGGGACTATGGCTACACCTTC.

The chain has TRBV27 and TRBJ2-7, with D hard to call. Trimming cost V 6 bases and J 6 bases, with 15 bases left between them. The CDR3 contains 13 residues. Germline V CDR1 and CDR2: MNHEY, SMNVEV (reference sequence). The CDR3 coding sequence is TGTGCCAGCAGAGATGAGAATTGGTCCGAGCAGTACTTC. Its translation is CASRDENWSEQYF.

This sequence joins TRBV3-1 (or the pseudogene TRBV3-2) and TRBJ2-2; 10 bases agree with TRBD2. The germline CDR1 and CDR2 sequences are LGHDT and YNNKEL (reference sequence). With 0 bases clipped from V and 6 bases from J, the junction kept 7 bases outside the gene matches. CDR3 length: 17 residues. The CDR3 sequence is CASSQDIRLAGAGELFF. In DNA, the CDR3 is TGTGCCAGCAGCCAAGATATTCGCCTAGCGGGAGCCGGGGAGCTGTTTTTT.

V usage is TRBV2 and J usage is TRBJ1-6; 8 bases map to TRBD1. The CDR3 has 15 amino acids. V lost 6 bases and J lost 5; bases outside the gene matches: 6. Germline CDR1 SNHLY, CDR2 FYNNEI. The CDR3 region has the DNA TGTGCCAGCAGCAGGGGGCAGACAGATAATTCACCCCTCCACTTT. It translates to CASSRGQTDNSPLHF.

The J gene is TRBJ2-1, the V gene TRBV5-4, with 11 bases fitting TRBD1. The CDR3 is 15 residues long. V shed 4 bases, J shed 4 bases, and the junction held 4 bases outside the gene matches. Germline CDR1 and CDR2: SGHNT and YYREEE (reference sequence). CDR3 residues: CASSHGQGAYNEQFF. CDR3 coding DNA: TGTGCCAGCAGCCACGGACAGGGGGCGTACAATGAGCAGTTCTTC.

The chain couples TRBV30 to TRBJ2-5; 7 nucleotides align to TRBD1. Germline CDR1 GTSNPN, CDR2 SVGIG (reference sequence). Trimming took 0 bases from V and 5 from J; bases not matched to a gene: 3. CDR3 size: 13 residues. The CDR3 reads CAWSVVRGETQYF. CDR3 nucleotide sequence: TGTGCCTGGAGTGTAGTCAGGGGGGAGACCCAGTACTTC.

This clone came up a few times. The V and J genes are TRBV28 and TRBJ1-4, with D possibly TRBD1 on 6 matching bases. The germline V and J ends were trimmed by 2 bases and 5 bases, with 9 bases remaining between them. In germline, CDR1 is MDHEN, CDR2 SYDVKM. This CDR3 has 14 amino acids. CDR3 residues: CASSLGGQNEKLFF. The CDR3 DNA follows: TGTGCCAGCAGTTTAGGAGGACAGAATGAAAAACTGTTTTTT.

The chain recombines TRBV7-9 with TRBJ2-7; weak D call: TRBD2 (6 bases). V was pared by 1 base and J by 3 bases, with 7 bases between. The V gene's germline CDR1 is SEHNR and CDR2 FQNEAQ (reference sequence). This CDR3 comprises 13 residues. The DNA for the CDR3 is TGTGCCAGCAGCTTAGGGGGGGTCTACGAGCAGTACTTC. This translates into CASSLGGVYEQYF.

V gene TRBV11-2 combines with J gene TRBJ2-7; D might be TRBD2 (5 bases). This CDR3 region has 16 residues. V lost 4 bases and J lost 3, with 19 bases in between. The germline V gene encodes CDR1 SGHAT and CDR2 FQNNGV. CDR3 protein: CASSSIIGRGGYEQYF. CDR3 nucleotides: TGTGCCAGCAGCTCCATTATCGGCAGAGGAGGCTACGAGCAGTACTTC.

The chain couples TRBV5-1 to TRBJ1-1; 7 bases fit TRBD1. The CDR3 has 14 residues. CDR1 is SGHRS and CDR2 is YFSETQ in the germline V gene. The J segment lost 0 bases and the V segment lost 4 bases, leaving 3 bases of the junction unmatched. CDR3 sequence (DNA): TGCGCCAGCAGCCTGACAGGGTTGAACACTGAAGCTTTCTTT. Translated, it gives CASSLTGLNTEAFF.

The chain recombines TRBV6-5 with TRBJ2-2, with 8 bases lining up with TRBD1. Germline V gives CDR1 MNHEY, CDR2 SVGAGI. V gave up 2 bases and J gave up 5 bases; unmatched junction bases: 4. This CDR3 comprises 15 residues. The chain's CDR3 is CASSYTRTGTGELFF. The CDR3, as DNA: TGTGCCAGCAGTTACACCCGGACAGGGACCGGGGAGCTGTTTTTT.

This clone has only one observation. The rearrangement joins TRBV11-2 to TRBJ1-1, with D maybe TRBD1 (6 bases). V lost 5 bases, J lost 7 bases, and 14 bases lay in between. There are 13 residues in the CDR3. Looked up from germline, CDR1 is SGHAT and CDR2 is FQNNGV. CDR3 DNA sequence: TGTGCCAGCAGCCCAGGGGCAGGGGTTGAAGCTTTCTTT. Its translation: CASSPGAGVEAFF.